The rows below give T cell receptor beta chains drawn from one sample of a study of multiple sclerosis patients with progressive multifocal leukoencephalopathy. Clones were read by immunoSEQ multiplex PCR, and TCRdb kept only the in-frame ones, dropping some. The table has 30,000 or so clones, over 75% seen once. The sample in question was PBMCs, obtained from a patient treated with natalizumab. The receptors were sampled from a human donor with progressive multifocal leukoencephalopathy. Both conserved end residues are part of each CDR3. The D gene is left open where the match is weak. Rows may omit the clone size; those that give it use once, few, many or a size class.

V gene	D gene	clone size	J gene	CDR3 DNA	CDR3 protein
TRBV28	TRBD1	-	TRBJ1-1	TGTGCCACCGAGCCAGGGGGGGTGAACACTGAAGCTTTCTTT	CATEPGGVNTEAFF
TRBV7-2	-	once	TRBJ2-2	TGTGCCAGCAGCTCGCAAACCGCAAACACCGGGGAGCTGTTTTTT	CASSSQTANTGELFF
TRBV5-6	-	-	TRBJ2-5	TGTGCCAGCAGCTTGGAGCCTACGCCCTTGGAGACCCAGTACTTC	CASSLEPTPLETQYF
TRBV13	-	-	TRBJ2-7	TGTGCCAGCAGCACGGGACGGGTGTACTACGAGCAGTACTTC	CASSTGRVYYEQYF
TRBV28	TRBD1	-	TRBJ1-3	TGTGCCAGCAGCCCGAGGACAGGGCCATATAACACCATATATTTT	CASSPRTGPYNTIYF
TRBV6-6	-	once	TRBJ2-1	TGTGCCAGCCATAGCGGCCTTAATAATGAGCAGTTCTTC	CASHSGLNNEQFF
TRBV11-2	-	-	TRBJ2-3	TGTGCCAGCAGCTTAGGTTTAAATACGCAGTATTTT	CASSLGLNTQYF
TRBV29-1	-	-	TRBJ2-2	TGCAGCGTTGGCGACACACAACAAAGGGAGCTGTTTTTT	CSVGDTQQRELFF
TRBV25-1	TRBD1	-	TRBJ2-7	TGTGCCAGCAGTGAGGACACAGGGGTCTCCTACGAGCAGTACTTC	CASSEDTGVSYEQYF
TRBV5-4	-	-	TRBJ1-4	TGTGCCAGCAGCTCGGAAGGGTCCACTAATGAAAAACTGTTTTTT	CASSSEGSTNEKLFF
TRBV9	-	-	TRBJ2-1	TGTGCCAGCACAGTGGGGTCTTCAAAAAATGAGCAGTTCTTC	CASTVGSSKNEQFF
TRBV11-2	TRBD2	-	TRBJ2-1	TGTGCCAGCAGCCTCGGGGCTAGCGGGTACAATGAGCAGTTCTTC	CASSLGASGYNEQFF
TRBV11-2	TRBD2	once	TRBJ2-7	TGTGCCAGCAGCTGGTCAGCGGGAGCTTACGAGCAGTACTTC	CASSWSAGAYEQYF
TRBV30	-	-	TRBJ2-7	TGTGCCCGAGGTCTAGCGCCAACCTACGAGCAGTACTTC	CARGLAPTYEQYF
TRBV6-5	-	-	TRBJ1-1	TGTGCCAGCAGTGACGGGGTGAGGGGGACTGAAGCTTTCTTT	CASSDGVRGTEAFF
TRBV28	TRBD2	-	TRBJ2-7	TGTGCCAGCAGTTCCCCCCCTGGACTAGCGGGAGGGCCGTCCTACGAGCAGTACTTC	CASSSPPGLAGGPSYEQYF
TRBV4-1	-	-	TRBJ2-7	TGCGCCAGCAGTCCACGGGGGCCGCTCTCCTACGAGCAGTACTTC	CASSPRGPLSYEQYF
TRBV20-1	-	-	TRBJ2-7	TGCAGTGCTCCTGACAGGTACGAGCAGTACTTC	CSAPDRYEQYF
TRBV28	-	-	TRBJ2-6	TGTGCCATCAGAGAACCTGGGGCCAACGTCCTGACTTTC	CAIREPGANVLTF
TRBV18	-	-	TRBJ1-3	TGTGCCAGCTCACCACAGAACGGCCAGAGTGGAAACACCATATATTTT	CASSPQNGQSGNTIYF
TRBV28	TRBD1	once	TRBJ2-7	TGTGCCAGCAGTTTAATCGGGACAGGGGCCTACGAGCAGTACTTC	CASSLIGTGAYEQYF
TRBV6-1	-	once	TRBJ1-1	TGTGCCAGCAGTGAAGGGGGTAGGGACACTGAAGCTTTCTTT	CASSEGGRDTEAFF
TRBV9	TRBD2	-	TRBJ2-7	TGTGCCAGCAGCGTAGGGGCTAGCGGGGGGGCTGAAGAGCAGTACTTC	CASSVGASGGAEEQYF
TRBV9	-	-	TRBJ2-3	TGTGCCAGCAGCGTAGGCGGTAGCCTTAGCACAGATACGCAGTATTTT	CASSVGGSLSTDTQYF
TRBV28	TRBD1	-	TRBJ1-2	TGTGCCAGCAGTTCAGGGGGCACTGGCTACACCTTC	CASSSGGTGYTF
TRBV5-6	-	-	TRBJ1-4	TGTGCCAGCAGCTTGGCTCCGGGCCGGGGCCCTCTTAATGAAAAACTGTTTTTT	CASSLAPGRGPLNEKLFF
TRBV12-5	-	-	TRBJ2-7	TGTGCTAGTGGTTTGGGGGACCCTGGGATGCACGAGCAGTACTTC	CASGLGDPGMHEQYF
TRBV28	-	few	TRBJ2-7	TGTGCCAGCAGTTTTACGTACCGGGTCCACGAGCAGTACTTC	CASSFTYRVHEQYF
TRBV2	-	-	TRBJ2-4	TGTGCCAGCAGTGCGTACGAATCCAAAAACATTCAGTACTTC	CASSAYESKNIQYF
TRBV6-8	-	-	TRBJ2-7	TGTGCCAGCAGTTACGTCGTAAACTACGAGCAGTACTTC	CASSYVVNYEQYF
TRBV7-2	-	medium-sized	TRBJ1-5	TGTGCCAGCAGCTGGGGACGGTATAGCAATCAGCCCCAGCATTTT	CASSWGRYSNQPQHF
TRBV29-1	-	-	TRBJ2-1	TGCAGCGTTGAGCGGGGAACCACCCCCAATGAGCAGTTCTTC	CSVERGTTPNEQFF
TRBV7-2	TRBD2	-	TRBJ2-3	TGTGCCAGCAGCTTAGAAACTAGCGCGGTAGATACGCAGTATTTT	CASSLETSAVDTQYF
TRBV29-1	TRBD1	-	TRBJ2-7	TGCAGCGCTGAAGGGACAGGCTCCTACGAGCAGTACTTC	CSAEGTGSYEQYF
TRBV2	-	-	TRBJ1-1	TGTGCCAGGATTAGACCAAGGGGTCAAGTGGGTGAAGCTTTCTTT	CARIRPRGQVGEAFF